Each of the 2 T cell receptor beta chains below was sequenced from the same sample in a study of cytomegalovirus exposure and HLA in healthy donors. The data were produced by immunoSEQ multiplex PCR, yet TCRdb's version contains in-frame clones alone and is incomplete. The profile shows 70,000 to 75,000 clones, 90% to 95% of them singletons. Sequenced material: PBMCs. All receptors come from a woman aged 18 to 35 in good health and CMV-seropositive.

The chain couples TRBV5-3 to TRBJ1-5; D remains unclear. Being an ORF, TRBV5-3 has a function that is uncertain. V dropped 0 bases and J dropped 6 bases, with 13 bases sitting between them. The length of the CDR3 is 15 residues. In DNA, the CDR3 is TGTGCCAGAAGCTTGGCCTTGTCACCGAGTCAGCCCCAGCATTTT. Protein sequence: CARSLALSPSQPQHF.

J is TRBJ2-1 and V is TRBV21-1; the table's D call of TRBD1 was not tested on the DNA. TRBV21-1 is assigned pseudogene status. CDR3 length: 15 residues. For the CDR3, the DNA is TGTGCCAGCAGCAGGGGACAGACCTCCTACAATGAGCAGTTCTTC. As protein: CASSRGQTSYNEQFF.